These 18 T cell receptor beta chains originate from one sample sequenced in a study of T cells in women clearing cervical HPV infection. TCRdb's copy holds only in-frame clones and misses some; the assay was immunoSEQ multiplex PCR. The table for this sample gives 30,000 to 35,000 clones. The material sequenced was blood buffy coat. The receptors were sampled from a woman aged 18-70 years with a cervical HPV16 infection that either progressed to CIN3+ or cleared (not recorded which).

With respect to this clone: The read terminates 3 residues before the CDR3 end, so the remaining end is supplied by the germline J gene. This rearrangement joins TRBV5-1 to TRBJ2-1, with TRBD1 identical over 12 bases. The V segment lost 2 bases and the J segment 4 bases; nucleotides outside the gene matches: 7. Germline lookup yields CDR1 SGHRS and CDR2 YFSETQ. CDR3 length: 17 residues. The CDR3 spells CASSFTGTGGVYNEQFF. The part of the CDR3 DNA that was read is TGCGCCAGCAGCTTTACCGGGACAGGGGGCGTGTACAATGAG.

To note about this clone: The read finishes 3 residues shy of the CDR3 end, and the germline J gene is used to complete it. The rearrangement uses TRBV4-2 and TRBJ2-1, with D perhaps matching TRBD2 (6 bases). V lost 0 bases, J lost 2 bases, and 14 bases lay in between. Germline CDR1 and CDR2: LGHNA and YNFKEQ. There are 17 residues in the CDR3. The CDR3: CASSQDQAGITYNEQFF. The sequenced CDR3 bases are TGTGCCAGCAGCCAAGATCAAGCGGGTATCACCTACAATGAG.

CDR3 region: CASSLFQGPPYEQYF. CDR3 bases read: TGTGCCAGCAGCTTATTTCAGGGTCCCCCCTACGAG. The chain recombines TRBV11-2 with TRBJ2-7, with D perhaps TRBD1 (5 bases). From the germline J gene comes the end of the CDR3, since the read stops 3 residues before it. Germline CDR1 and CDR2: SGHAT and FQNNGV. The CDR3 spans 15 residues. Deletions cut 2 bases from V and 2 bases from J, with 13 bases between.

Details on this clone: The observed sequence ends 3 residues before the CDR3 terminus, with the missing tail filled in from the germline J gene. V and J are TRBV20-1 and TRBJ2-7; 12 nucleotides align to TRBD2. Trimming removed 5 bases from V and 6 bases from J; junction bases left unmatched: 8. Germline CDR1 DFQATT, CDR2 SNEGSKA (reference sequence). This CDR3 comprises 14 residues. The covered CDR3 bases are TGCAGTGCTTCCGGACTAGCGGGAAGAGGCGAG. This encodes CSASGLAGRGE. The full CDR3 sequence reads CSASGLAGRGEQYF.

As regards this clone: The read stops 3 residues short of the end of the CDR3; the missing end is completed from the germline J gene. The chain couples TRBV20-1 to TRBJ2-7, with 11 bases lining up with TRBD1. Per germline, CDR1 DFQATT and CDR2 SNEGSKA (reference sequence). The CDR3 contains 15 residues. The V and J ends lost 5 bases and 4 bases, in that order; junction bases with no gene match: 10. CDR3 in amino acids: CSAGEWDRGAYEQYF. Partial CDR3 DNA: TGCAGTGCTGGGGAATGGGACAGGGGGGCTTACGAG.

Here the CDR3 reads CASTDIGETQYF. The CDR3 bases that were read are TGTGCCAGCACCGACATAGGAGAGACC. The chain combines TRBV12-3 or TRBV12-4 with TRBJ2-5; D not resolved. The CDR3 is cut off 3 residues early in the read; its end comes from the germline J gene. Trimming pared 7 bases from V and 4 bases from J, leaving 10 bases between. This CDR3 region has 12 residues.

CDR3 DNA (partial): TGCAGTGCTAGGAAAGGGGAAGAGACG. Protein product: CSARKGEET. The full CDR3 reads CSARKGEETQYF. The genes are TRBV20-1 and TRBJ2-3, with D possibly being TRBD1 (5 bases). The DNA ends 3 residues before the CDR3 does, and the rest of the CDR3 is filled in from the germline J gene. Germline CDR1 reads DFQATT; CDR2 reads SNEGSKA (reference sequence). The CDR3 is 12 amino acids.

As concerns this clone: Read coverage stops 3 residues before the CDR3 terminus; the germline J gene supplies the remainder. The chain carries TRBV20-1 and TRBJ1-2, with TRBD1 matching 8 bases. Germline V gene data show CDR1 as DFQATT and CDR2 as SNEGSKA (reference sequence). This CDR3 comprises 14 residues. V lost 2 bases, J lost 3 bases, and 5 bases stayed unmatched. CDR3 protein: CSARQTGVHYGYTF. The covered CDR3 bases are TGCAGTGCTAGACAGACAGGGGTGCACTATGGC.

Details on this clone: Read data end 3 residues before the CDR3 end; the end is taken from the germline J gene. V is TRBV28 and J is TRBJ2-7, with 11 nucleotides matching TRBD2. Germline V gene sequence: CDR1 MDHEN, CDR2 SYDVKM. V lost 6 bases and J lost 4; bases outside the gene matches: 17. CDR3 size: 18 residues. The CDR3 sequence: CASRVGGLAGGGVYEQYF. CDR3 DNA (partial): TGTGCCAGCAGAGTAGGTGGTCTAGCGGGAGGAGGGGTGTACGAG.

About this clone itself: From the germline J gene comes the end of the CDR3, since the read stops 3 residues before it. V is TRBV19 and J is TRBJ1-1; D is perhaps TRBD1 (6 bases). Deletions cut 7 bases from V and 6 bases from J, with 21 bases between. The length of the CDR3 is 15 residues. The V gene's germline CDR1 is LNHDA and CDR2 SQIVND (reference sequence). CDR3 sequence: CASTPPGRGSAEAFF. CDR3 DNA, as far as it was read: TGTGCCAGTACCCCGCCCGGCAGGGGCTCCGCTGAA.

With regard to this clone: Sequence at one end of the junction differs from germline and may be a read error. The DNA ends 3 residues before the CDR3 does, and the rest of the CDR3 is filled in from the germline J gene. This chain connects TRBV7-6 to TRBJ1-2, with D perhaps TRBD1 (5 bases). CDR3 size: 15 residues. Germline lookup yields CDR1 SGHVS and CDR2 FNYEAQ. The DNA read from the CDR3 is TGTGCCAGCAGGTTAGGGACTAGCGATATGGGGGAC. Protein: CASRLGTSDMGD. The complete CDR3 reads CASRLGTSDMGDYTF.

Comments on this clone: The read terminates 3 residues ahead of where the CDR3 ends, so the germline J gene completes it. This chain joins TRBV6-2 or TRBV6-3 and TRBJ2-7; perhaps TRBD2 as D (6 bases). The CDR3 runs 15 residues. Trimming took off 2 bases at V and 5 bases at J, with 16 bases between the two ends. Per the germline V gene, CDR1 is MNHEY and CDR2 is SVGEGT. CDR3 sequence: CASSYGQLARNEQYF. CDR3 bases read: TGTGCCAGCAGTTACGGTCAACTAGCACGCAACGAG.

The sequenced part of the CDR3 DNA is TGTGCCAGCAGCGGGCGGACAGGGGTGGTGGAGACG. This translates into CASSGRTGVVET. The CDR3 in full is CASSGRTGVVETQYF. The chain is built from TRBV7-7 and TRBJ2-3; TRBD1 matches 9 bases. Coverage ceases 3 residues before the CDR3 finishes, and the germline J gene fills in the end. Germline V CDR1 and CDR2: SSHAT, FNYEAQ (reference sequence). The CDR3 totals 15 residues.

With regard to this clone: The read finishes 3 residues shy of the CDR3 end, and the germline J gene is used to complete it. The V call is TRBV7-9, the J call TRBJ2-2, with unresolved D. The CDR3 loop spans 14 amino acids. With 5 bases removed from V and 3 bases from J, the gap between germline ends came to 10 bases. CDR1 is SEHNR and CDR2 is FQNEAQ in the germline V gene (reference sequence). The CDR3 reads CASSRSVYTGELFF. Partial CDR3 DNA: TGTGCCAGCAGCCGGTCGGTCTACACCGGGGAG.

A note on this clone: Read coverage stops 3 residues before the CDR3 terminus; the germline J gene supplies the remainder. The rearrangement uses TRBV11-2 and TRBJ2-7; 8 bases line up with TRBD2. Trimming took 0 bases from V and 3 from J; bases not matched to a gene: 4. CDR1 and CDR2 (germline): SGHAT, FQNNGV. The CDR3 extends over 15 amino acids. This CDR3 is CASSLDVAGGYEQYF. The part of the CDR3 DNA that was read is TGTGCCAGCAGCTTAGACGTTGCGGGAGGCTACGAG.

Notes on this clone: The read ends 3 residues before the CDR3 terminus; that terminus is restored from the germline J gene. V gene TRBV6-4 combines with J gene TRBJ1-2; 7 bases agree with TRBD1. V gave up 9 bases and J gave up 4 bases; unmatched junction bases: 11. The V gene's germline CDR1 is MRHNA and CDR2 SNTAGT. The CDR3 runs to 14 residues. The sequenced part of the CDR3 DNA is TGTGCCAGACTTAACGACAGGGCTGGCTATGGC. Translation gives CARLNDRAGYG. The entire CDR3 is CARLNDRAGYGYTF.

As to this clone: The CDR3 end is not reached by the read, which stops 3 residues before it; the germline J gene fills it in. The chain employs TRBV19 and TRBJ2-6, with no clear D. The length of the CDR3 is 16 residues. V lost 7 bases and J lost 3, with 16 bases in between. Germline lookup yields CDR1 LNHDA and CDR2 SQIVND (reference sequence). The CDR3 bases that were read are TGTGCCAGTACCAATAGTAGAACGCTTGGGGCCAACGTC. Residues: CASTNSRTLGANV. The whole CDR3 sequence reads CASTNSRTLGANVLTF.

For this clone: The read terminates 3 residues before the CDR3 end, so the remaining end is supplied by the germline J gene. This rearrangement joins TRBV5-1 to TRBJ2-3; D gene uncertain. Germline loops: CDR1 SGHRS, CDR2 YFSETQ. The V and J ends lost 0 bases and 6 bases respectively, with 17 bases between them. This CDR3 region has 16 residues. CDR3 loop: CASSLGINSPADTQYF. CDR3 DNA, as far as it was read: TGCGCCAGCAGCTTGGGGATTAACAGCCCGGCGGATACG.